This T cell receptor beta chain was retrieved from a study of CD8 T cells in ankylosing spondylitis. Study outcomes and limitations: Researchers reportedly found disease-linked clones significantly enriched in matched ankylosing spondylitis synovial fluid. Earlier work had already found some motif variants in reactive arthritis synovial fluid and blood.

At least ten counts were recorded for this clonotype. The antigen remains unidentified. TCRdb re-analysed the 5' RACE reads in MiXCR, keeping a single row per CDR3 protein. This table has around 220,000 distinct CDR3 sequences, over 9.5% appearing once. Germline V CDR1 and CDR2: SNHLY, FYNNEI. V lost 0 bases, J lost 10 bases, and 19 bases lay in between. The CDR3 is made up of 16 amino acids. This receptor was obtained from a male donor with ankylosing spondylitis or in good health (not recorded which). V is TRBV2 and J is TRBJ1-5, with D maybe TRBD1 (5 bases). Sequenced sample: blood, either unsorted or a sorted T cell fraction (not recorded which). The CDR3 DNA is TGTGCCAGCAGTGAAGCATGGCAGGGAAGTATCCTCCCCCAGCATTTT. The encoded protein is CASSEAWQGSILPQHF. The variable domain in full, with the rest retrieved from reference TRBV2 and TRBJ1-5, is EPEVTQTPSHQVTQMGQEVILRCVPISNHLYFYWYRQILGQKVEFLVSFYNNEISEKSEIFDDQFSVERPDGSNFTLKIRSTKLEDSAMYFCASSEAWQGSILPQHFGDGTRLSIL.